These T cell receptor beta chains were read from a single sample in a study of cytotoxic CD8 clonotypes in ibrutinib-treated CLL. Libraries were prepared by immunoSEQ multiplex PCR; TCRdb keeps only in-frame clonotypes and omits some of them. The sample has some 120,000 clones; around 84% are singletons. The sample was PBMCs, taken after 24 months of ibrutinib treatment. These receptors were obtained from a human donor with chronic lymphocytic leukemia. CDR3s include the opening cysteine and the closing phenylalanine or tryptophan. D genes are given only for firm matches. Some rows mark clone size as missing; the rest say once, few, many or name a class of expanded clone.

d_call	v_call	clone_size	j_call	cdr3_nt	cdr3_aa
.	TRBV11-2	.	TRBJ2-3	TGTGCCAGCAGCTTGAGTACGGCCACAGATACGCAGTATTTT	CASSLSTATDTQYF
.	TRBV7-3	once	TRBJ1-2	TGTGCCAGCAGCTTTAACTTGGACGGACTCTACACCTTC	CASSFNLDGLYTF
.	TRBV5-4	.	TRBJ2-7	TGTGCCAGCAGCCCGATGGATTTCGACCCCTACGAGCAGTACTTC	CASSPMDFDPYEQYF
.	TRBV19	.	TRBJ2-1	TGTGCCACCTCCTTCAAGGCGGGGAGCTCCTACAATGAGCAGTTCTTC	CATSFKAGSSYNEQFF
TRBD2	TRBV7-2	.	TRBJ2-1	TGTGCCAGCAGCTTAAAAGGGACTAGCGGCTACAATGAGCAGTTCTTC	CASSLKGTSGYNEQFF
.	TRBV7-3	.	TRBJ2-3	TGTGCCAGCAGCCCCCGGAGGGGCACAGATACGCAGTATTTT	CASSPRRGTDTQYF
TRBD2	TRBV7-2	once	TRBJ2-3	TGTGCCAGCAGCTTAGGCGCGGGGGGCCCTATCACAGATACGCAGTATTTT	CASSLGAGGPITDTQYF
TRBD1	TRBV5-6	.	TRBJ2-3	TGTGCCAGCAGCTGGGGACAGGCGACAGATACGCAGTATTTT	CASSWGQATDTQYF
.	TRBV7-2	.	TRBJ2-2	TGTGCCAGCAGCTATTGGAGCCCCAGTGGCGGGGAGCTGTTTTTT	CASSYWSPSGGELFF
.	TRBV18	.	TRBJ1-1	TGTGCCAGCTCACCGGGCTCTCCAGGGGAGGTGTTCACTGAAGCTTTCTTT	CASSPGSPGEVFTEAFF
TRBD1	TRBV5-1	once	TRBJ2-5	TGCGCCGGAAAGACAGGGCCCACTACACAAGAGACCCAGTACTTC	CAGKTGPTTQETQYF
TRBD2	TRBV6-6	.	TRBJ2-7	TGTGCCAGCAGTTACTCGCGCGGGGGGACGTCCTACGAGCAGTACTTC	CASSYSRGGTSYEQYF
TRBD1	TRBV9	.	TRBJ1-3	TGTGCCAGCAGCGCCCGGGACAGCTCTGGAAACACCATATATTTT	CASSARDSSGNTIYF
TRBD1	TRBV7-9	.	TRBJ1-1	TGTGCCAGCAGCGCCTGGACAGGGGAGTACACTGAAGCTTTCTTT	CASSAWTGEYTEAFF
.	TRBV19	.	TRBJ1-5	TGTGCCAGTAGTATAGAAGGGTTTCAGCCCCAGCATTTT	CASSIEGFQPQHF
TRBD1	TRBV6-1	.	TRBJ2-1	TGTGCCAGCAGTGGGGGACAGGACACGGGCAATGAGCAGTTCTTC	CASSGGQDTGNEQFF
.	TRBV19	.	TRBJ2-7	TGTGCCAGTAGTCAATCGACGGCCACCCGCGTGTACGAGCAGTACTTC	CASSQSTATRVYEQYF
.	TRBV14	.	TRBJ1-2	TGTGCCAGCAGCCAAAGCGTCAGCCTCTATGGCTACACCTTC	CASSQSVSLYGYTF
.	TRBV7-3	.	TRBJ2-6	TGTGCCAGCAGCTTTTACGTCGGCCCCTCTGGGGCCAACGTCCTGACTTTC	CASSFYVGPSGANVLTF
.	TRBV28	.	TRBJ1-2	TGTGCCAGCAGTTTATTAGGGGAAGGGGGAACGGACTATGGCTACACCTTC	CASSLLGEGGTDYGYTF
.	TRBV6-1	.	TRBJ1-1	TGTGCCAGCATTACCAGGGATTGGGACACTGAAGCTTTCTTT	CASITRDWDTEAFF
.	TRBV10-3	.	TRBJ1-2	TGTGCCATCAGTGAGTCGTCGGGACGGGAGGGATTCTATGGCTACACCTTC	CAISESSGREGFYGYTF
.	TRBV6-4	few	TRBJ2-2	TGTGCCAGCAGTGTAGTAGGATGGGCACCCCCGAACACCGGGGAGCTGTTTTTT	CASSVVGWAPPNTGELFF
.	TRBV28	.	TRBJ1-4	TGTGCCAGCAGTTCGGGGGGGGACGGTGAAAAACTGTTTTTT	CASSSGGDGEKLFF
TRBD1	TRBV7-8	.	TRBJ2-3	TGTGCCAGCTACTCCGGGACAGGGATTGGGACAGATACGCAGTATTTT	CASYSGTGIGTDTQYF
.	TRBV5-6	.	TRBJ1-2	TGTGCCAGCAGCTTGGTGGACATCTATGGCTACACCTTC	CASSLVDIYGYTF
.	TRBV30	.	TRBJ2-7	TGTGCCTGGAGTGACGGGGGCTCCTACGAGCAGTACTTC	CAWSDGGSYEQYF
.	TRBV10-1	.	TRBJ1-1	TGCGCCAGCAGTGAGAGTACGGGGCGAGAAACTGAAGCTTTCTTT	CASSESTGRETEAFF
.	TRBV25-1	.	TRBJ2-3	TGTGCCAGCAGTGAAAGTGGGGGTAGGCGCACAGATACGCAGTATTTT	CASSESGGRRTDTQYF
.	TRBV2	.	TRBJ1-6	TGTGCCAGCAGGAGGGTTAACTCACCCCTCCACTTT	CASRRVNSPLHF
.	TRBV7-2	.	TRBJ2-1	TGTGCCAGCAGCTTAGGACACCGGGACTATGAGCAGTTCTTC	CASSLGHRDYEQFF
TRBD1	TRBV5-1	.	TRBJ2-5	TGCGCCAGCCACACCACAGGGGGAATTGCGACCCAGTACTTC	CASHTTGGIATQYF
.	TRBV6-1	.	TRBJ1-5	TGTGCCAGCAGTAGGTGGGAGGGTCAGCCCCAGCATTTT	CASSRWEGQPQHF
.	TRBV5-1	.	TRBJ1-4	TGCGCCAGCAGTCGGCGCGGCCCTAATGAAAAACTGTTTTTT	CASSRRGPNEKLFF
.	TRBV14	.	TRBJ1-1	TGTGCCAGCAGCCTAGACGGTAGACTCGGCGTGACTGAAGCTTTCTTT	CASSLDGRLGVTEAFF
.	TRBV6-1	.	TRBJ2-7	TGTGCCAGCATAGGGGCAGTTTACTCCTACGAGCAGTACTTC	CASIGAVYSYEQYF
.	TRBV11-2	.	TRBJ2-6	TGTGCCAGCAGCTTACTCTCGGGGGCCAACGTCCTGACTTTC	CASSLLSGANVLTF
.	TRBV30	few	TRBJ1-5	TGTGCCTGGAATGGACAGATCGATAGCAATCAGCCCCAGCATTTT	CAWNGQIDSNQPQHF
.	TRBV19	.	TRBJ1-6	TGTGCCAGTACCGTCAGGCGCTCCTATAATTCACCCCTCCACTTT	CASTVRRSYNSPLHF
.	TRBV21-1	.	TRBJ2-7	TGTGCCAGCCCTCGGACAGCCTCCTACGAGCAGTACTTC	CASPRTASYEQYF
.	TRBV5-1	.	TRBJ2-7	TGCGCCAGCAGCTTGGGAGGGGCGACCTACGAGCAGTACTTC	CASSLGGATYEQYF
.	TRBV4-2	.	TRBJ1-1	TGTGCCAGCAGCCGAGGGACGGCAGATCCGGGCACTGAAGCTTTCTTT	CASSRGTADPGTEAFF
.	TRBV10-1	.	TRBJ2-1	TGCGCCAGCAGTGACCCAGGAGCAATTACCTACAATGAGCAGTTCTTC	CASSDPGAITYNEQFF
.	TRBV10-3	few	TRBJ1-6	TGTGCCATCAGTGACAGGGATGACCGTAATTCACCCCTCCACTTT	CAISDRDDRNSPLHF
.	TRBV5-1	few	TRBJ1-3	TGCGCCAGCAGCTTGACAGTTTCTGGAAACACCATATATTTT	CASSLTVSGNTIYF
TRBD1	TRBV18	.	TRBJ1-3	TGTGCCAGCTCACCCCGGGACAGGGTTATTGGAAACACCATATATTTT	CASSPRDRVIGNTIYF
.	TRBV25-1	.	TRBJ1-4	TGTGCCAGCAGTGGACAGATTTCAACTAATGAAAAACTGTTTTTT	CASSGQISTNEKLFF